The present TCR beta chain was sequenced within a study of cytomegalovirus exposure and HLA in healthy donors. The overall study: The approximately 700 first-cohort repertoires shared a platform with the roughly 110 validation repertoires, as reported in a later analysis. Study-level points and caveats: Approximately 160 TCR beta chains were listed as cytomegalovirus-associated. According to a later analysis, TCR clusters from the first cohort tended to co-occur in the roughly 110 validation repertoires.

The donors belonged to the approximately 120-subject validation cohort, separate from the approximately 700-subject first cohort. Details on this clone: Its antigen is undetermined.

Clones were sequenced by immunoSEQ multiplex PCR, and TCRdb holds only the in-frame ones, with some missing. This table holds 150,000 to 200,000 clones, roughly nine tenths found once. Deletions cut 5 bases from V and 1 base from J, with 14 bases between. CDR1 SGHTA and CDR2 FQGNSA come from the germline V gene. The CDR3 length is 15 residues. The receptor's source is a woman under 30 in good health and CMV-seropositive. Material: PBMCs. This rearrangement joins TRBV7-2 to TRBJ1-1, with D uncertain. The CDR3 coding sequence is TGTGCCAGCAGCCCCAAATCTGTGGCGAACACTGAAGCTTTCTTT. Translated, it gives CASSPKSVANTEAFF.